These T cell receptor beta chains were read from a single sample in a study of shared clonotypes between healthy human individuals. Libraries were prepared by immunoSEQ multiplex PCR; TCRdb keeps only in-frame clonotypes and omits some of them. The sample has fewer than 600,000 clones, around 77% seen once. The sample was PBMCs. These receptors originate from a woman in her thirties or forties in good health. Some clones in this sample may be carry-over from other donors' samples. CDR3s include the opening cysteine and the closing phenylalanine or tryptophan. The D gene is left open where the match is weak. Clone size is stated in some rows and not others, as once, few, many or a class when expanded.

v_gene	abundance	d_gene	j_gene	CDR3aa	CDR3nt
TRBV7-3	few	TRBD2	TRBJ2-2	CASSTGLPGTGELFF	TGTGCCAGCAGCACGGGACTACCGGGCACCGGGGAGCTGTTTTTT
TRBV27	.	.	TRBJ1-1	CASSNFGTEAFF	TGTGCCAGCAGTAACTTTGGGACTGAAGCTTTCTTT
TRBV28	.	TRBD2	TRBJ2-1	CASSPSGSGRGNEQFF	TGTGCCAGCAGTCCCTCGGGTAGCGGGAGAGGAAATGAGCAGTTCTTC
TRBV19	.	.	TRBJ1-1	CASSIETPGTEAFF	TGTGCCAGTAGTATAGAGACACCTGGCACTGAAGCTTTCTTT
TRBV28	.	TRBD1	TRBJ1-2	CATDRGVGGYTF	TGTGCCACTGACAGGGGCGTGGGTGGCTACACCTTC
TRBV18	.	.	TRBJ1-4	CASSPEATNEKLFF	TGTGCCAGCTCACCGGAAGCAACTAATGAAAAACTGTTTTTT
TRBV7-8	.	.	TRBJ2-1	CASSLYRDYNEQFF	TGTGCCAGCAGCTTGTACAGGGATTACAATGAGCAGTTCTTC
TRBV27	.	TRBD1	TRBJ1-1	CASTQAGGWTEAFF	TGTGCCAGCACCCAAGCAGGGGGCTGGACTGAAGCTTTCTTT
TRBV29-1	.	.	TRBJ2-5	CSVEYPSGATPPYF	TGCAGCGTTGAATATCCGAGCGGAGCCACCCCACCGTACTTC
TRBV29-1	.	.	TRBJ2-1	CSGALWGEQFF	TGCAGCGGCGCCCTGTGGGGAGAGCAGTTCTTC
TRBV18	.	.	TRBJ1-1	CASSREVRNTEAFF	TGTGCCAGCTCGAGGGAGGTAAGGAACACTGAAGCTTTCTTT
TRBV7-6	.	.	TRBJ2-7	CASSLVPPGQSSYEQYF	TGTGCCAGCAGCTTAGTCCCCCCGGGACAAAGCTCCTACGAGCAGTACTTC
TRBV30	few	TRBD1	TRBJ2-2	CAWDPGTENTGELFF	TGTGCCTGGGATCCCGGGACAGAGAACACCGGGGAGCTGTTTTTT
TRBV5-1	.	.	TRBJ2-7	CASSWDGGRPNEQYF	TGCGCCAGCAGCTGGGATGGGGGGCGTCCCAACGAGCAGTACTTC
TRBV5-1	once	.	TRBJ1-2	CASSLSGDYGYTF	TGCGCCAGCAGCTTGTCAGGGGACTATGGCTACACCTTC
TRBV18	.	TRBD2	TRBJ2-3	CASSPLTGTSGRPDTQYF	TGTGCCAGCTCACCGCTTACCGGGACTAGCGGGAGGCCAGATACGCAGTATTTT
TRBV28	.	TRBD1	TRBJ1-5	CASSSGQISNQPQHF	TGTGCCAGCAGCTCGGGACAGATTAGCAATCAGCCCCAGCATTTT
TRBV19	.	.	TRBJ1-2	CASSIDRTGSFYGYTF	TGTGCCAGTAGTATAGATAGAACCGGCAGCTTCTATGGCTACACCTTC
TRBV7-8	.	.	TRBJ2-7	CASSLRGRDEQYF	TGTGCCAGCAGCCTGAGGGGCAGGGACGAGCAGTACTTC
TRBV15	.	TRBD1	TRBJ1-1	CATSRGQEPYYTNTEAFF	TGTGCCACCAGCAGGGGACAGGAACCTTACTACACAAACACTGAAGCTTTCTTT
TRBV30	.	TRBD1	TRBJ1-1	CAWIPGGSEAFF	TGTGCCTGGATCCCAGGGGGCTCTGAAGCTTTCTTT
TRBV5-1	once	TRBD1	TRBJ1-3	CASSLDRGQDTIYF	TGCGCCAGCAGCTTGGACAGGGGGCAGGACACCATATATTTT
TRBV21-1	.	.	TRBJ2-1	CASSKLGAAVYNEQFF	TGTGCCAGCAGCAAATTGGGAGCGGCGGTCTACAATGAGCAGTTCTTC
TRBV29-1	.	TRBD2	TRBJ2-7	CSVVGLAGFDHEQYF	TGCAGCGTTGTTGGCCTAGCGGGATTCGACCACGAGCAGTACTTC
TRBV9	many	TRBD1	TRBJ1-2	CASSGPGQARYTF	TGTGCCAGCAGCGGACCCGGACAGGCCCGCTACACCTTC
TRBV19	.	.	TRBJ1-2	CASSPWRVDGYTF	TGTGCCAGTAGTCCCTGGAGGGTCGATGGCTACACCTTC
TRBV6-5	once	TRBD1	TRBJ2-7	CASSTRQGSTYEQYF	TGTGCCAGCAGTACCCGACAGGGCTCAACCTACGAGCAGTACTTC
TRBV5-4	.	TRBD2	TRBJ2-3	CASSLEREMGDTQYF	TGTGCCAGCAGCTTGGAGCGGGAGATGGGAGATACGCAGTATTTT
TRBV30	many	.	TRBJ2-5	CAWSIGWETQYF	TGTGCCTGGAGCATCGGATGGGAGACCCAGTACTTC
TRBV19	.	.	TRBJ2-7	CASSRRSGTANYEQYF	TGTGCCAGTAGTAGACGGAGTGGCACCGCCAACTACGAGCAGTACTTC
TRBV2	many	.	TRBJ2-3	CASSEGTGVTDTQYF	TGTGCCAGCAGTGAAGGAACGGGAGTCACAGATACGCAGTATTTT
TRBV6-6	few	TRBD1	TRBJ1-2	CASRSDRGYYGYTF	TGTGCCAGCAGGTCCGACAGGGGCTACTATGGCTACACCTTC
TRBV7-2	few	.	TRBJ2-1	CASSLFGGNEQFF	TGTGCCAGCAGCCTATTTGGGGGCAATGAGCAGTTCTTC
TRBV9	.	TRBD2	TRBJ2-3	CASSVGVSGRWDTQYF	TGTGCCAGCAGCGTAGGCGTTAGCGGGAGGTGGGATACGCAGTATTTT
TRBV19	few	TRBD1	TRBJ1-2	CASKDRGDVGYTF	TGTGCCAGTAAGGACAGGGGGGATGTTGGCTACACCTTC
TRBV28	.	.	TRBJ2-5	CATRDFQETQYF	TGTGCCACACGGGACTTCCAAGAGACCCAGTACTTC
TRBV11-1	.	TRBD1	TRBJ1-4	CASSVGTAYNEKLFF	TGTGCCAGCAGCGTCGGGACAGCATATAATGAAAAACTGTTTTTT
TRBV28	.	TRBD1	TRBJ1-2	CASSPLHLQGKDYGYTF	TGTGCCAGCAGCCCACTCCACTTACAGGGGAAGGACTATGGCTACACCTTC
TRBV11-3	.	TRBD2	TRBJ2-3	CASSQGQGLAGGLGDTQYF	TGTGCCAGCAGCCAGGGCCAGGGACTAGCGGGAGGGTTGGGGGATACGCAGTATTTT
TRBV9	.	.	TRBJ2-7	CASSVGRGAYEQYF	TGTGCCAGCAGCGTAGGGAGAGGGGCCTACGAGCAGTACTTC
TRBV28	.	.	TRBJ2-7	CASSPFSGFEQYF	TGTGCCAGCAGTCCGTTTTCGGGTTTCGAGCAGTACTTC
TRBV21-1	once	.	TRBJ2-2	CASSKVSDRASNTGELFF	TGTGCCAGCAGCAAAGTTTCGGACAGGGCATCGAACACCGGGGAGCTGTTTTTT
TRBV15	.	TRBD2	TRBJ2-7	CATSSPGLAGVQKYEQYF	TGTGCCACCAGCAGCCCAGGACTAGCGGGGGTACAAAAGTACGAGCAGTACTTC
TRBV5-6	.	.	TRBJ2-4	CASSFWVAKNIQYF	TGTGCCAGCAGCTTCTGGGTAGCCAAAAACATTCAGTACTTC
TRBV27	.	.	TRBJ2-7	CASSPPYSYEQYF	TGTGCCAGCAGTCCACCTTACTCCTACGAGCAGTACTTC
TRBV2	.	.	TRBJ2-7	CASRPGPRSGSYEQYF	TGTGCCAGCAGGCCGGGGCCGCGGTCTGGGTCCTACGAGCAGTACTTC
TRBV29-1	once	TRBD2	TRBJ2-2	CSVRLAGGGELFF	TGCAGCGTTCGGCTAGCGGGAGGCGGGGAGCTGTTTTTT
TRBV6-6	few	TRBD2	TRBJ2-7	CASTTSGTAYEQYF	TGTGCCAGCACAACTAGCGGGACCGCCTACGAGCAGTACTTC
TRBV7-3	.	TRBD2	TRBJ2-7	CASSLGSGSYEQYF	TGTGCCAGCAGCTTAGGTAGCGGGAGCTACGAGCAGTACTTC
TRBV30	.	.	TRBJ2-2	CAWSQRADTGELFF	TGTGCCTGGAGTCAAAGGGCCGACACCGGGGAGCTGTTTTTT
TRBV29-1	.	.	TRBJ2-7	CSVAQSPGSYEQYF	TGCAGCGTCGCACAGAGCCCAGGCTCCTACGAGCAGTACTTC
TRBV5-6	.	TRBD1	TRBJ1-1	CASSLMGDRVLTEAFF	TGTGCCAGCAGCTTAATGGGGGACAGGGTTTTGACTGAAGCTTTCTTT
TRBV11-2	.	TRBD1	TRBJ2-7	CASSWRPGQGSEQYF	TGTGCCAGCAGCTGGAGACCGGGACAGGGGTCCGAGCAGTACTTC